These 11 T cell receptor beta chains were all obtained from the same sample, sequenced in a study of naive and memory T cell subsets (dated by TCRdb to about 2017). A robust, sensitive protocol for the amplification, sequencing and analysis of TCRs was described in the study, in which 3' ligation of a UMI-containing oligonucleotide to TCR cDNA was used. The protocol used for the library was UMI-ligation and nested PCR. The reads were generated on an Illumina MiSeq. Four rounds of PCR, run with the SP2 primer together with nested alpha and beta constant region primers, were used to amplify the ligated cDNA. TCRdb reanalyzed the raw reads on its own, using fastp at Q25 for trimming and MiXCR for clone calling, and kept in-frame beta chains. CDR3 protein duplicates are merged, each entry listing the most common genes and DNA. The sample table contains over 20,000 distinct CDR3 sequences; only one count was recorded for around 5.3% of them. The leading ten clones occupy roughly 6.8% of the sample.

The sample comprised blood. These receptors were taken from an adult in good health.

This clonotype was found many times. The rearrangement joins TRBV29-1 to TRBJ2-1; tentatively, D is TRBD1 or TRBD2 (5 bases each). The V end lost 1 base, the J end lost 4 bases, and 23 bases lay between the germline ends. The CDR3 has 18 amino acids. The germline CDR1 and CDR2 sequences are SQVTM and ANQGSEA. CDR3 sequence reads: CSVEVPRQFPREYNEQFF. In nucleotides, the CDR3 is TGCAGCGTTGAAGTCCCCCGACAGTTCCCCAGGGAGTACAATGAGCAGTTCTTC.

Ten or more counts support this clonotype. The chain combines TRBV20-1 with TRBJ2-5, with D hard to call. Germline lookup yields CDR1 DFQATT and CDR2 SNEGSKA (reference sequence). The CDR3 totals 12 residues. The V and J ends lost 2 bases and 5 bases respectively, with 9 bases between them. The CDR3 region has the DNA TGCAGTGCTAGACGGCAGAAGGAGACCCAGTACTTC. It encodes CSARRQKETQYF.

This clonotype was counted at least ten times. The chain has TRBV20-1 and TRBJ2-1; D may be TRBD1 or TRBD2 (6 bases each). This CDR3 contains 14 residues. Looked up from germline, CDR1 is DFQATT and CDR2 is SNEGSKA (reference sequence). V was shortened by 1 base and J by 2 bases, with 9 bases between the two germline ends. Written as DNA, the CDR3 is TGCAGTGCTAGAGTAGGGGGGCCCTACAATGAGCAGTTCTTC. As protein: CSARVGGPYNEQFF.

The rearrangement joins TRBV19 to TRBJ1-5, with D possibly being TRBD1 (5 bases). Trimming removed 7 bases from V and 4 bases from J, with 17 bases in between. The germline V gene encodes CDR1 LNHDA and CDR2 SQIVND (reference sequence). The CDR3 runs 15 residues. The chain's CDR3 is CASNLGRTNNQPQHF. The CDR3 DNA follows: TGTGCCAGTAATTTGGGGCGGACAAATAATCAGCCCCAGCATTTT.

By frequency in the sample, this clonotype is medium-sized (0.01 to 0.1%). CDR3 coding DNA: TGTGCCGGACTGGAGCAGGACAACTATGGCTACACCTTC. It encodes CAGLEQDNYGYTF. The J gene is TRBJ1-2, the V gene TRBV5-4; no clear D. Germline V gene sequence: CDR1 SGHNT, CDR2 YYREEE (reference sequence). V lost 10 bases and J 2 bases, leaving 15 bases between the germline ends. The CDR3 is 13 residues long.

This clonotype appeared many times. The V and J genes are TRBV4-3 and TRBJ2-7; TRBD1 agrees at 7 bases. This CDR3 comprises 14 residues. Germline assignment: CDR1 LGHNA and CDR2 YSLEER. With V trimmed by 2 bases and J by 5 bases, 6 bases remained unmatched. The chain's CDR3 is CASSQTGTEDEQYF. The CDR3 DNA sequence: TGCGCCAGCAGCCAAACCGGGACAGAGGACGAGCAGTACTTC.

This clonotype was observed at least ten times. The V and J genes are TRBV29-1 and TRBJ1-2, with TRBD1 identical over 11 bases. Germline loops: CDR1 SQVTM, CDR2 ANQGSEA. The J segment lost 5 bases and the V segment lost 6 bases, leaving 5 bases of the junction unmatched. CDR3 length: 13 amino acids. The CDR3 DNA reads TGCAGCGTCCGGACAGGGGGCAGTTATGGCTACACCTTC. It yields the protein CSVRTGGSYGYTF. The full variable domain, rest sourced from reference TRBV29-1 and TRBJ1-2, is SAVISQKPSRDICQRGTSLTIQCQVDSQVTMMFWYRQQPGQSLTLIATANQGSEATYESGFVIDKFPISRPNLTFSTLTVSNMSPEDSSIYLCSVRTGGSYGYTFGSGTRLTVV.

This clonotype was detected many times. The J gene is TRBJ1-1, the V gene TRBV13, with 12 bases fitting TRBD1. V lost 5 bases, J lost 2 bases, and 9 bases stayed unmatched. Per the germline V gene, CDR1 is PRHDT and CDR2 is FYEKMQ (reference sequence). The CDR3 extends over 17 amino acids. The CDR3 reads CASSTSGTGGVNTEAFF. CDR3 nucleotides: TGTGCCAGCAGCACATCCGGGACAGGGGGCGTAAACACTGAAGCTTTCTTT.

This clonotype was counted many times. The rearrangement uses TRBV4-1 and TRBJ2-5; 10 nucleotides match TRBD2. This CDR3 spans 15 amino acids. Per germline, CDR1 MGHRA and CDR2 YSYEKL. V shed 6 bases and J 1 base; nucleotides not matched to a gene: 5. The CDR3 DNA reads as TGCGCCAGCAGACCGAGCGGGAGGGTCCAAGAGACCCAGTACTTC. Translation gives CASRPSGRVQETQYF.

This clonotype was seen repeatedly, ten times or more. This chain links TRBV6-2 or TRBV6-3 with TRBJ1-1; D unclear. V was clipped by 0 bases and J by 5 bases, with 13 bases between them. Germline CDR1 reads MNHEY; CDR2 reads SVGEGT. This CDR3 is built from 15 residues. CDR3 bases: TGTGCCAGCAGTTACTCGAGTATAGGTGGGACTGAAGCTTTCTTT. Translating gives CASSYSSIGGTEAFF.

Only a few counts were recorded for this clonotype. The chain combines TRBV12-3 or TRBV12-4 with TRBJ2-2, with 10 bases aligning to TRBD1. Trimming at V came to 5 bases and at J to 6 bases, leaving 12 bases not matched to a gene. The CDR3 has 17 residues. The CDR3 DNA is TGTGCCAGCAGTCCCCCTTGGACAGGGGGAATGCCCGGGGAGCTGTTTTTT. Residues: CASSPPWTGGMPGELFF.